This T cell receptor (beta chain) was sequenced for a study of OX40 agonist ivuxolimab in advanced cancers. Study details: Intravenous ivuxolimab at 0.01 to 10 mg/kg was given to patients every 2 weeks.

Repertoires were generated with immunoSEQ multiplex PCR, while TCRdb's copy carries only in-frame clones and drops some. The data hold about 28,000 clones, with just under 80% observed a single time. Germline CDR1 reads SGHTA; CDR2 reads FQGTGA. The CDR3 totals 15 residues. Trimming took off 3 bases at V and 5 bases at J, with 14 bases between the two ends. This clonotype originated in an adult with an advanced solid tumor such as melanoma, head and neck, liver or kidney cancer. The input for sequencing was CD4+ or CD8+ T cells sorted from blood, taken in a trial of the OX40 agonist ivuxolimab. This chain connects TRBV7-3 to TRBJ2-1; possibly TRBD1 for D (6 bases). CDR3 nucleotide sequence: TGTGCCAGCAGCTTTACCCGGGACACGCACAATGAGCAGTTCTTC. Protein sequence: CASSFTRDTHNEQFF.